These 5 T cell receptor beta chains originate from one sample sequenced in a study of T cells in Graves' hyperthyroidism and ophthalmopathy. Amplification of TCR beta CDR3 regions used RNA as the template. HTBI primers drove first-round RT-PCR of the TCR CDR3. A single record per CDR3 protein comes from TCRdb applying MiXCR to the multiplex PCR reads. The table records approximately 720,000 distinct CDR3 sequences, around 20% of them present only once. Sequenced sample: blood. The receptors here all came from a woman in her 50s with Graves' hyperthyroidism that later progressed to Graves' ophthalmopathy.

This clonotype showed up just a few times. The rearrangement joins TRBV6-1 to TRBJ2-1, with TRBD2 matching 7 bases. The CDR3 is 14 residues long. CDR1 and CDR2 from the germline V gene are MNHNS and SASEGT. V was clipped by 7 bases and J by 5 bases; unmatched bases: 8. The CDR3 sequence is CASNPRGVDNEQFF. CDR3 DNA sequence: TGTGCCAGCAATCCTCGGGGGGTCGACAATGAGCAGTTCTTC.

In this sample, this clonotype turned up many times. CDR3 bases: TGTGCCAGCATCCCAGTCCGCCCCGGGTCCTACAATGAGCAGTTCTTC. Translated, it gives CASIPVRPGSYNEQFF. The gene calls are TRBV7-8 and TRBJ2-1; D uncertain. The germline V and J ends were trimmed by 7 bases and 1 base, with 17 bases remaining between them. This CDR3 region has 16 residues. Germline CDR1 is SGHVS and CDR2 is FQNEAQ.

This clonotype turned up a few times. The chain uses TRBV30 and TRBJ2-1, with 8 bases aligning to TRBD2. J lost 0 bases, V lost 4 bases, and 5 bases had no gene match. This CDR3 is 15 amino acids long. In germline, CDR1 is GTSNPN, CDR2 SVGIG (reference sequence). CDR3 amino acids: CAWTSGGDSYNEQFF. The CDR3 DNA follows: TGTGCCTGGACCTCCGGGGGGGACTCCTACAATGAGCAGTTCTTC.

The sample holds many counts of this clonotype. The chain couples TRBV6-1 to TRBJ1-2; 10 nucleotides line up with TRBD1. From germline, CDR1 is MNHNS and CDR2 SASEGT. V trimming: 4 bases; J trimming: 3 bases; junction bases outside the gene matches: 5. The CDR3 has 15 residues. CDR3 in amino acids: CASSGGTGVDYGYTF. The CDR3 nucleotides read TGTGCCAGCAGTGGAGGGACAGGGGTCGACTATGGCTACACCTTC.

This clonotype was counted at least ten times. CDR3 sequence reads: CASSRYSGANVLTF. For the CDR3, the DNA is TGTGCCAGCAGTAGATACTCTGGGGCCAACGTCCTGACTTTC. This chain uses TRBV6-2 or TRBV6-3 with TRBJ2-6; no clear D gene. V gave up 5 bases and J gave up 0 bases, with 5 bases separating them. Germline V CDR1 and CDR2: MNHEY, SVGEGT. CDR3 size: 14 residues.